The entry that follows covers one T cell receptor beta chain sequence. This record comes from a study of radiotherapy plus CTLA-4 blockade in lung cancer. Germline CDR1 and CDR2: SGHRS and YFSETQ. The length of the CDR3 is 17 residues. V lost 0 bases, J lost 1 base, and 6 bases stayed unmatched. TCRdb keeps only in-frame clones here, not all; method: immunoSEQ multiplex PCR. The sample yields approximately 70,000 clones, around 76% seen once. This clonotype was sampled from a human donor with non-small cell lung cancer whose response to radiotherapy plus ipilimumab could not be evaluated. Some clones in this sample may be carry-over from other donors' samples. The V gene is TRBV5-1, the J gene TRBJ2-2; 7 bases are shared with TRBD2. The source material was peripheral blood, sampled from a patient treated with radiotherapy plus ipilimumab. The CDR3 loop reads CASSLGPQRGNTGELFF. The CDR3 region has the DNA TGCGCCAGCAGCTTGGGGCCCCAGCGGGGGAACACCGGGGAGCTGTTTTTT.